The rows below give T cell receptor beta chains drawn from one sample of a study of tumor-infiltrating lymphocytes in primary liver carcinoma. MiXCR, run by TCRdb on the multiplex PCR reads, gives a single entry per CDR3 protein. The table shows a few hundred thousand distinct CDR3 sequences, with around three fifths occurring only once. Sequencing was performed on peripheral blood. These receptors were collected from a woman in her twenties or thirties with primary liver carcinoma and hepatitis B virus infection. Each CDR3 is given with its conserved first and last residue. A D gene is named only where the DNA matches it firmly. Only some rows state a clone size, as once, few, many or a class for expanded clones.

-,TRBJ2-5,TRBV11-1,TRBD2,TGTACCAGCAGCTCAGTAGCGGGAACCTACAATGAGCAGTACTTC,CTSSSVAGTYNEQYF
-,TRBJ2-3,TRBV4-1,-,TGCGCCAGCACCCAAGTGGGCCGTGGGGGGACCAGACTTTATACGCAGTATTTT,CASTQVGRGGTRLYTQYF
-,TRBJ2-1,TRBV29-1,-,TGCAGCGTTGCGCAAGTTAGTGAGCGGTTCTTC,CSVAQVSERFF
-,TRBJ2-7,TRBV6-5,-,TGTGCCAGCGGTTACGCTAGCAACTCCTACGAGGAGTACTTC,CASGYASNSYEEYF
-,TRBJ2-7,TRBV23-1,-,TGCGCCAGCAGTCCAAACAGGGCCCCCTACGAGCAGTACTTC,CASSPNRAPYEQYF
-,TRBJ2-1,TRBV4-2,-,TGTGCCAGCAGCCAAGCCACCGGGGAGGAGACATTGAAAGATGAGCAGTTCTTC,CASSQATGEETLKDEQFF
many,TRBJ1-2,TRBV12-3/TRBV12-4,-,TGTGCCAGCAGCCAATCGGGGGGCTATGGCTACACCTTC,CASSQSGGYGYTF
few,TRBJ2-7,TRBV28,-,TGTGCCAGCAGTTTATCGGGGGGGGACAGTCTACTTCTCTACGAGCAGTACTTC,CASSLSGGDSLLLYEQYF
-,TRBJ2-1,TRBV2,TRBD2,TGTGCCAGCACCCTAACTAGCGGGATTAGAAATGAGCAGTTCTTC,CASTLTSGIRNEQFF
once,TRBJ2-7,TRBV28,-,TGTGCCAGCAGTTTTCGGGGGGCGCCTAACGAGCAGTACTTC,CASSFRGAPNEQYF
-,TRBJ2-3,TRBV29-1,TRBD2,TGCAGCGTTATGGGCGGGAGCACAAATACGCAGTATTTT,CSVMGGSTNTQYF
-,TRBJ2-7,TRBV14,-,TGTGCCAGCAGCCCCAGGGTACCTCCCTACGAGCAGTACTTC,CASSPRVPPYEQYF
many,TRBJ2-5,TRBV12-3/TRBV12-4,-,TGTGCCAGCAGTTTTCCGGGCTCGGAGACCCAGTACTTC,CASSFPGSETQYF
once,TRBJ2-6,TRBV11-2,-,TGCGCCAGCACCGGGACCGGTTCTGGGACCAACGTCCTGACTTTC,CASTGTGSGTNVLTF
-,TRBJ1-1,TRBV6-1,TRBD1,TGTGCCAGCAGCAAGGGACAGGGGGCGCATAGGACTGAAGCTTTCTTT,CASSKGQGAHRTEAFF
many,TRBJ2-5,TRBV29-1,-,TGCAGCGTTGGTTCAGTTCGGGAGACCCAGTACTTC,CSVGSVRETQYF
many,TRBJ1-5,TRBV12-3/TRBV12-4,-,TGTGCCAGCGTGCCCGGGGCGGGCAATCAGCCCCAGCATTTT,CASVPGAGNQPQHF
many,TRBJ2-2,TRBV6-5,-,TGTGCCAGCAGTTACGGTCAGGGAGTTGTCACCGGGGAGCTGTTTTTT,CASSYGQGVVTGELFF
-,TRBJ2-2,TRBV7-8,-,TGTGCCAGCAGCTTACCTAGGTTGGGGGAAAACACCGGGGAGCTGTTTTTT,CASSLPRLGENTGELFF
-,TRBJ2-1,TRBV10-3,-,TGTGCCGCTGCGGGGTTTTACAATGAGCAGTTCTTC,CAAAGFYNEQFF
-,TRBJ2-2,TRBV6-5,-,TGTGCCAGCAGGGGCCCGAACACCACGGAGCTGTTTTTT,CASRGPNTTELFF
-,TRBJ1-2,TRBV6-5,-,TGTGCCAGCTCTGGTTTGGGGGCCTCAAGGGCCGGGTCTGGCTACACCTTC,CASSGLGASRAGSGYTF
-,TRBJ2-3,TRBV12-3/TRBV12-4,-,TGTGCCAGCAGAAGAACAGGGAAAGGTACGCAGTATTTT,CASRRTGKGTQYF
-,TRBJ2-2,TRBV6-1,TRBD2,TGTGCCACCCGTTCTAGCGGCGCGAACACCGGGGAGCTGTTTTTT,CATRSSGANTGELFF
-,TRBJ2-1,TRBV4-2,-,TGTGCCAGCAGCCAAGCGACTAACGGTTACAATGAGCAGTTCTTC,CASSQATNGYNEQFF
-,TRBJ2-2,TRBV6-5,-,TGTGTCAGCAGTTACCAGTACACCGGGGGGCTGTTTTTT,CVSSYQYTGGLFF
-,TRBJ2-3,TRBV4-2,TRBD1,TGTGCCAGCAGCCACTCGACAGGGACTACGCAGTATTTT,CASSHSTGTTQYF
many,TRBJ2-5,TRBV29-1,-,TGCAGCGTTGAAGGGAATGCTGGAAAGACCCAGTACTTC,CSVEGNAGKTQYF
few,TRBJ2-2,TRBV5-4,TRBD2,TGTGCCAGCAGGCCGACACTAGCGGCGAACACCGGGGAGCTGTTTTTT,CASRPTLAANTGELFF
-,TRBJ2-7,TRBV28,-,TGTGCCAGCAGTTTCCCCGGGAGAAGCTCCTACGAGCAGTACTTC,CASSFPGRSSYEQYF
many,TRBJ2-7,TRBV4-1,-,TGCGCCAGCAGCCAACGGTTTTCGGGAGACAGGGTGATCCACGAGCAGTACTTC,CASSQRFSGDRVIHEQYF
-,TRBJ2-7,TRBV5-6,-,TGTGCCAACAGCTCTTCACGGGGGAATCACTACGAGCAGTACTTC,CANSSSRGNHYEQYF
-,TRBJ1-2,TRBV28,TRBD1,TGTGCCACCAAGGGACAGCCCGACTTCTATGGCTACACCTTC,CATKGQPDFYGYTF
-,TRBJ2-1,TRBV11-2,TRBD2,TGTGATACAATAAGGGGGACTAGCGGGAGGAGGGAGCAGTTCTTC,CDTIRGTSGRREQFF
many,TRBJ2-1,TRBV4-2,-,TGTGCCAGCAGCTTCGGGGGAAAAGCGAATGAGCAGTTCTTC,CASSFGGKANEQFF
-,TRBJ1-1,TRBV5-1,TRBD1,TGCGCCAGCAGCGCCGGGACAGGGGGATGGAACACTGAAGCTTTCTTT,CASSAGTGGWNTEAFF
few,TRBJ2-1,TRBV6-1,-,TGTGCCAGCAGTGAGGTCCCCTCGGATGAGCAGTTCTTC,CASSEVPSDEQFF
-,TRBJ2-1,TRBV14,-,TGTGCCAGCAGCCAAGCGGTAGCGCTTAATAAGCAGTTCTTC,CASSQAVALNKQFF
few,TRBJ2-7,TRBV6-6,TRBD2,TGTGCCAGCACCCCCTCCTTAGGGGAGGGATCCTACGAGCAGTACTTC,CASTPSLGEGSYEQYF
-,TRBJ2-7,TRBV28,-,TGTGCCACGGAAGGGCCTCTGGTCTACGAGCAGTACTTC,CATEGPLVYEQYF
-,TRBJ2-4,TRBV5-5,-,TGTGCCAGCAGCTTGGGACAGTCAAAAAACATTCAGTACTTC,CASSLGQSKNIQYF
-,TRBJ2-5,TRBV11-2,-,TGTGCAAGCAGCTGGGGGAATCGAGAGACCCAGTACTTC,CASSWGNRETQYF
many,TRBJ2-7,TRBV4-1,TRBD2,TGCGCCAGCAGCCGGACCGTAGCGGGCGAGCAGTACTTC,CASSRTVAGEQYF
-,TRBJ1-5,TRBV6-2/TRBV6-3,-,TGTGCCAGCAGTTACGGGCCAACCGGTCAGCCCCAGCACTTT,CASSYGPTGQPQHF
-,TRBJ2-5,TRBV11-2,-,TGTGCCAGCAGACTCATTAGTGGGACCCAAGAGACCCAGTACTTC,CASRLISGTQETQYF
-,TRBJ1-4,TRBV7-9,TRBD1,TGTGCCAGCAGCTTCGAAGGACAGGGTGAAAAACTGTTTTTT,CASSFEGQGEKLFF
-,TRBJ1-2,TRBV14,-,TGTGCCAGCAGCCAGTTAAACTATGGCTACACCTTC,CASSQLNYGYTF
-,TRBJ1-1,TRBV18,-,TGTGCCAGCTCTCTGCTTACCACTTGGTCGCAGGGACAGAACACTGAAGCTTTCTTT,CASSLLTTWSQGQNTEAFF